The 20 T cell receptor beta chains listed next were all sequenced from one sample in a study of type 1 and type 2 diabetes patients. Genomic DNA was the PCR template. A primer set of 30 forward and 13 reverse primers amplified the CDR3. Each CDR3 protein is one row after TCRdb ran MiXCR on the multiplex PCR reads. The table has some 250,000 distinct CDR3 sequences, roughly 50% seen once. Material for sequencing was peripheral blood mononuclear cells (PBMCs). The receptors derive from a man aged 18 to 29 with type 2 diabetes.

The sample holds a few counts of this clonotype. This sequence joins TRBV19 and TRBJ2-6; D remains ambiguous. Germline lookup yields CDR1 LNHDA and CDR2 SQIVND (reference sequence). The CDR3 has 18 amino acids. The V end was cut by 5 bases, the J end by 0 bases, with 17 bases between. CDR3 region: CASSSFSVRRSGANVLTF. The CDR3 bases are TGTGCCAGTAGTTCTTTTTCGGTGCGGCGCTCTGGGGCCAACGTCCTGACTTTC.

The chain employs TRBV4-3 and TRBJ2-5; no reliable D call. Deletions cut 0 bases from V and 1 base from J, with 12 bases between. Germline loops: CDR1 LGHNA, CDR2 YSLEER. The CDR3 sequence is 16 residues long. CDR3 region: CASSQDLSLTQETQYF. The CDR3 DNA reads as TGCGCCAGCAGCCAAGATCTGAGTCTTACCCAAGAGACCCAGTACTTC.

CDR3 loop: CASRSEPGPYEQYF. In nucleotides, the CDR3 is TGTGCCAGCAGGTCAGAACCGGGACCCTACGAGCAGTACTTC. The rearrangement uses TRBV2 and TRBJ2-7; D may match TRBD1 or TRBD2 (5 bases each). Germline CDR1 reads SNHLY; CDR2 reads FYNNEI. V lost 6 bases and J 2 bases, leaving 14 bases between the germline ends. The CDR3 has 14 residues.

J is TRBJ1-1 and V is TRBV5-1; D unresolved. Trimming pared 4 bases from V and 1 base from J, leaving 14 bases between. The CDR3 length is 15 residues. CDR1 and CDR2 (germline): SGHRS, YFSETQ. The CDR3 reads CASSHETRSNTEAFF. The CDR3 nucleotides read TGCGCCAGCAGCCACGAAACAAGGTCGAACACTGAAGCTTTCTTT.

J is TRBJ1-2 and V is TRBV27; D is unclear. The germline V gene encodes CDR1 MNHEY and CDR2 SMNVEV (reference sequence). Trimming took off 5 bases at V and 1 base at J, with 8 bases between the two ends. The length of the CDR3 is 13 residues. DNA of the CDR3: TGTGCCAGCAGTCCGGAAATTAACTATGGCTACACCTTC. Amino acid sequence: CASSPEINYGYTF.

This clonotype occurred a few times. Germline is not matched at one junction end, which may reflect a read error. This chain connects TRBV5-1 to TRBJ1-1, with D maybe TRBD1 (5 bases). CDR1 SGHRS and CDR2 YFSETQ come from the germline V gene. The CDR3 contains 15 residues. The DNA for the CDR3 is TGTGCCAGCAGCCCTAGGGGCAGGGAGAACACTGAAGCTTTCTTT. Translated, it gives CASSPRGRENTEAFF. The entire variable domain, with the rest obtained from reference TRBV5-1 and TRBJ1-1, is as follows: KAGVTQTPRYLIKTRGQQVTLSCSPISGHRSVSWYQQTPGQGLQFLFEYFSETQRNKGNFPGRFSGRQFSNSRSEMNVSTLELGDSALYLCASSPRGRENTEAFFGQGTRLTVV.

This chain connects TRBV19 to TRBJ2-7; possibly TRBD1 for D (5 bases). The CDR3 runs to 14 residues. Trimming left V 3 bases short and J 6 bases short, with 15 bases between. CDR1 is LNHDA and CDR2 is SQIVND in the germline V gene (reference sequence). The CDR3: CASSIQGRPIEQYF. The CDR3 DNA sequence: TGTGCCAGTAGTATTCAGGGAAGGCCCATCGAGCAGTACTTC.

This clonotype occurred a few times. The CDR3 does not close with the conserved phenylalanine or tryptophan, likely indicating a read error. The chain is built from TRBV20-1 and TRBJ2-7; D is ambiguous. The ends were cut back, 6 bases at V and 3 bases at J, with 21 bases in the middle. Germline V CDR1 and CDR2: DFQATT, SNEGSKA (reference sequence). CDR3 length: 15 residues. This CDR3 is CSAGGLDRAYYEQYL. CDR3 in DNA: TGCAGTGCCGGCGGCCTAGATAGGGCTTACTACGAGCAGTACCTC.

The chain uses TRBV7-2 and TRBJ1-6, with 7 bases matching TRBD1. Germline values: CDR1 SGHTA, CDR2 FQGNSA. The CDR3 runs to 14 residues. The junction had 5 bases not matched to a gene; V was cut back by 5 bases and J by 7 bases. The CDR3 sequence is CASSRTGVNSPLHF. In nucleotides, the CDR3 is TGTGCCAGCAGCCGCACAGGGGTAAATTCACCCCTCCACTTT. The full variable domain, rest sourced from reference TRBV7-2 and TRBJ1-6, is GAGVSQSPSNKVTEKGKDVELRCDPISGHTALYWYRQSLGQGLEFLIYFQGNSAPDKSGLPSDRFSAERTGGSVSTLTIQRTQQEDSAVYLCASSRTGVNSPLHFGNGTRLTVT.

The gene calls are TRBV15 and TRBJ2-2; D gene ambiguous. The V end was cut by 0 bases, the J end by 4 bases, with 6 bases between. The CDR3 totals 14 residues. Germline V gene data show CDR1 as LNHNV and CDR2 as YYDKDF (reference sequence). Here the CDR3 DNA reads TGTGCCACCAGCAGAGATAGGCCCACCGGGGAGCTGTTTTTT. Its translation: CATSRDRPTGELFF. The complete variable domain, with remaining parts taken from reference TRBV15 and TRBJ2-2, reads DAMVIQNPRYQVTQFGKPVTLSCSQTLNHNVMYWYQQKSSQAPKLLFHYYDKDFNNEADTPDNFQSRRPNTSFCFLDIRSPGLGDTAMYLCATSRDRPTGELFFGEGSRLTVL.

The chain couples TRBV30 to TRBJ1-4; unclear D gene. Trimming stripped 3 bases from V and 5 bases from J, with 16 bases between. The CDR3 consists of 15 residues. The germline V gene encodes CDR1 GTSNPN and CDR2 SVGIG (reference sequence). The CDR3 spells CAWSQNGLRNEKLFF. DNA of the CDR3: TGTGCCTGGAGCCAGAACGGGCTCCGGAATGAAAAACTGTTTTTT.

The chain joins TRBV27 to TRBJ2-5, with a weak D call TRBD2 (5 bases). Trimming left V 5 bases short and J 2 bases short, with 15 bases between. Germline CDR1 and CDR2: MNHEY and SMNVEV (reference sequence). The CDR3 spans 15 residues. Here the CDR3 DNA reads TGTGCCAGCAGTCCGTCGGGGATAGGGCAAGAGACCCAGTACTTC. Its translation: CASSPSGIGQETQYF.

J is TRBJ2-7 and V is TRBV11-2; a possible D gene is TRBD2 (6 bases). The CDR3 length is 14 residues. The germline V gene encodes CDR1 SGHAT and CDR2 FQNNGV. Trimming pared 1 base from V and 2 bases from J, leaving 9 bases between. The CDR3 DNA sequence: TGTGCCAGCAGCTTAGGTGGACTACCCTACGAGCAGTACTTC. Residues: CASSLGGLPYEQYF.

The chain links TRBV6-5 to TRBJ1-5; 8 positions match TRBD1. V was pared by 5 bases and J by 6 bases, with 9 bases of the junction left unmatched. CDR1 and CDR2 from the germline V gene are MNHEY and SVGAGI. There are 15 residues in the CDR3. The CDR3 sequence is CASSPRPGGVQPQHF. The DNA for the CDR3 is TGTGCCAGCAGTCCCCGCCCAGGGGGCGTTCAGCCCCAGCATTTT.

This clonotype was seen only a few times. The rearrangement joins TRBV30 to TRBJ1-3, with unresolved D. The CDR3 length is 12 residues. V was shortened by 0 bases and J by 4 bases, with 4 bases between the two germline ends. Germline-derived CDR1 and CDR2 are GTSNPN and SVGIG (reference sequence). Here the CDR3 reads CAWSVEGNTIYF. For the CDR3, the DNA is TGTGCCTGGAGTGTTGAAGGAAACACCATATATTTT.

In the case of this clonotype: A much larger clone differs from this one at a single base, so this may be a read error. The V and J genes are TRBV15 and TRBJ2-7; no definite D call. The CDR3 is 12 amino acids. Looked up from germline, CDR1 is LNHNV and CDR2 is YYDKDF (reference sequence). CDR3 DNA sequence: TGTGCCACCAGCGGAGATTCGGACGAGCAGTACTTC. Translated: CATSGDSDEQYF. The variable domain in full, completed from reference TRBV15 and TRBJ2-7, reads DAMVIQNPRYQVTQFGKPVTLSCSQTLNHNVMYWYQQKSSQAPKLLFHYYDKDFNNEADTPDNFQSRRPNTSFCFLDIRSPGLGDTAMYLCATSGDSDEQYFGPGTRLTVT.

This clonotype occurred a few times. The chain joins TRBV6-1 to TRBJ2-7; the D is unclear. V dropped 5 bases and J dropped 10 bases, with 21 bases sitting between them. This CDR3 has 14 residues. Germline V lookup: CDR1 MNHNS, CDR2 SASEGT. The CDR3 region is CASSSTEAPPEQYF. In DNA form, the CDR3 reads TGTGCCAGCAGTAGTACAGAGGCGCCCCCAGAACAGTACTTC.

At least ten counts were recorded for this clonotype. The CDR3 is CASSLLLRNTEAFF. The CDR3 nucleotides read TGTGCCAGCAGCTTACTGTTGAGGAACACTGAAGCTTTCTTT. The chain combines TRBV7-2 with TRBJ1-1; the D is unclear. Trimming removed 2 bases at V and 1 base at J, with 8 bases between. This CDR3 has 14 residues. Germline V gene sequence: CDR1 SGHTA, CDR2 FQGNSA.

This clonotype was found many times. The V call is TRBV10-2, the J call TRBJ2-7; D remains ambiguous. The CDR3 is 13 residues long. Trimming removed 2 bases from V and 0 bases from J, with 5 bases in between. Germline CDR1 WSHSY, CDR2 SAAADI. For the CDR3, the DNA is TGCGCCAGCAGTGAGACGGCCTCCTACGAGCAGTACTTC. Its translation: CASSETASYEQYF.

This clonotype occurred once. The rearrangement joins TRBV15 to TRBJ2-3, with D possibly being TRBD2 (5 bases). Germline lookup yields CDR1 LNHNV and CDR2 YYDKDF (reference sequence). Trimming removed 5 bases at V and 12 bases at J, with 21 bases between. This CDR3 is 14 amino acids long. In nucleotides, the CDR3 is TGTGCCACCAGCGGAGGTGGAGTCGGTACTTCTCAGTATTTT. This sequence encodes CATSGGGVGTSQYF.